These 2 T cell receptor beta chains came from one sample sequenced in a study of blood T cell repertoires in COVID-19. Sequenced by immunoSEQ multiplex PCR; TCRdb stores in-frame clones only, minus some. The sample holds about 480,000 clones; 88% are singletons and the top ten take approximately 8.3%. The sample comprised PBMCs or T cells enriched from blood (not recorded which). The receptors here all came from a woman in her sixties who had recovered from COVID-19.

The V gene is TRBV5-5, the J gene TRBJ2-4; the match to TRBD2 covers 7 bases. Trimming removed 4 bases from V and 9 bases from J; junction bases left unmatched: 7. Germline CDR1 is SGHKS and CDR2 is YYEKEE (reference sequence). This CDR3 comprises 13 residues. CDR3 sequence: CASSPGGLGIQYF. The CDR3 DNA follows: TGTGCCAGCAGCCCCGGGGGGTTAGGCATTCAGTACTTC.

This clone has only one observation. The V and J genes are TRBV9 and TRBJ1-2, with 9 positions matching TRBD1. Germline V CDR1 and CDR2: SGDLS, YYNGEE. The junction had 13 bases not matched to a gene; V was cut back by 3 bases and J by 4 bases. This CDR3 contains 17 residues. CDR3: CASSGTRDRDEGYGYTF. The DNA of the CDR3 is TGTGCCAGCAGCGGAACCCGGGACAGGGATGAGGGCTATGGCTACACCTTC.